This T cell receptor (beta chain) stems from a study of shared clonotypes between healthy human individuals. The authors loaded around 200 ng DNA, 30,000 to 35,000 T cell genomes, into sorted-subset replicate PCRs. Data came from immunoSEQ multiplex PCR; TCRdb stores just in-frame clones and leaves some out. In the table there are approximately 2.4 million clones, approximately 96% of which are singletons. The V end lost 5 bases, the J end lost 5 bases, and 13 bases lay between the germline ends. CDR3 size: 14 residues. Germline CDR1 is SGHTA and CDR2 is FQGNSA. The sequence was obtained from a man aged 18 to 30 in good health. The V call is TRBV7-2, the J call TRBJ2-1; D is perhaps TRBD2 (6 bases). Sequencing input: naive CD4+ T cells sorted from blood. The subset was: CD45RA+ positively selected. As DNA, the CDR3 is TGTGCCAGCAGCCCCGGGGGTTTGAACAATGAGCAGTTCTTC. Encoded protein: CASSPGGLNNEQFF. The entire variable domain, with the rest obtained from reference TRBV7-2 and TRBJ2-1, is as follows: GAGVSQSPSNKVTEKGKDVELRCDPISGHTALYWYRQSLGQGLEFLIYFQGNSAPDKSGLPSDRFSAERTGGSVSTLTIQRTQQEDSAVYLCASSPGGLNNEQFFGPGTRLTVL.